One sample yielded the 20 T cell receptor beta chains listed below, sequenced in a study of T-cell reconstitution after alpha-beta-depleted transplantation in children. Unique molecular identifiers were built into the TCRbeta library. TCRdb itself ran the PCR reads through MiXCR, one entry per CDR3 protein. The sample consists of approximately 240,000 distinct CDR3 sequences, about 8.8% of them appearing once. The material sequenced was PBMCs from the stem cell graft donor, taken from the stem cell graft. Receptors were obtained from a human donor who donated a stem cell graft to a child with SCID.

This clonotype was found many times. A junction boundary mismatches the germline segment, possibly from a read error. The chain uses TRBV12-3 or TRBV12-4 and TRBJ1-1, with a tentative D call TRBD1 (5 bases). There are 16 residues in the CDR3. The CDR3 DNA sequence: TGTGCCAGCAGTCTAGCAGGTTTTGGGGGTGCCACTGAAGCTTTCTTT. This translates into CASSLAGFGGATEAFF.

This clonotype occurred many times. The V call is TRBV6-5, the J call TRBJ2-3; 11 bases agree with TRBD2. V dropped 0 bases and J dropped 4; count of bases not matched to a gene: 9. Germline assignment: CDR1 MNHEY and CDR2 SVGAGI. The CDR3 is 18 residues long. CDR3 sequence (DNA): TGTGCCAGCAGTTACTCTATTAGCGGGGGGGAGGAGGCAGATACGCAGTATTTT. This gives the protein CASSYSISGGEEADTQYF.

This clonotype was seen many times. The genes are TRBV5-1 and TRBJ2-5, with D perhaps TRBD2 (6 bases). V lost 0 bases and J lost 13, with 13 bases in between. CDR1 and CDR2 (germline): SGHRS, YFSETQ. The CDR3 loop spans 12 amino acids. The CDR3 sequence is CASSLADGGPYF. DNA of the CDR3: TGCGCCAGCAGCTTGGCCGACGGGGGACCGTACTTC.

This clonotype was picked up many times. The gene calls are TRBV28 and TRBJ2-7; tentatively, D is TRBD1 (6 bases). The germline V gene encodes CDR1 MDHEN and CDR2 SYDVKM. The V end lost 5 bases, the J end lost 2 bases, and 13 bases lay between the germline ends. The CDR3 covers 14 residues. CDR3 protein: CASSPTGPAYEQYF. The CDR3 nucleotides read TGTGCCAGCAGTCCTACAGGGCCGGCCTACGAGCAGTACTTC.

This clonotype was counted a single time. V and J are TRBV7-7 and TRBJ2-1; unclear D gene. Germline assignment: CDR1 SSHAT and CDR2 FNYEAQ (reference sequence). Trimming cost V 0 bases and J 8 bases, with 8 bases left between them. CDR3 length: 13 residues. The CDR3 protein is CASSLAYLDEQFF. The CDR3 DNA follows: TGTGCCAGCAGCTTAGCTTACCTGGATGAGCAGTTCTTC.

This clonotype was counted ten times or more. The chain carries TRBV12-3 or TRBV12-4 and TRBJ1-3; the D is unclear. This CDR3 spans 16 amino acids. V was cut by 6 bases and J by 1 base, with 16 bases left in between. CDR3 bases: TGTGCCAGCAGGCAGAGGTGGGGTGTGTCTGGAAACACCATATATTTT. It encodes CASRQRWGVSGNTIYF.

This clonotype was detected many times. This chain links TRBV5-1 with TRBJ2-7; TRBD1 agrees at 8 bases. With V trimmed by 3 bases and J by 3 bases, 5 bases remained unmatched. CDR3 length equals 14 residues. Per germline, CDR1 SGHRS and CDR2 YFSETQ. CDR3 region: CASSSDRVNYEQYF. The CDR3 region has the DNA TGCGCCAGCAGCTCGGACAGGGTTAACTACGAGCAGTACTTC.

This clonotype was observed many times. The genes are TRBV9 and TRBJ2-7; D not certain. This CDR3 comprises 16 residues. Trimming left V 0 bases short and J 6 bases short, with 19 bases between. Per germline, CDR1 SGDLS and CDR2 YYNGEE. CDR3 protein: CASSVGSGRPRLEQYF. The CDR3 DNA sequence: TGTGCCAGCAGCGTAGGATCTGGACGGCCGCGTCTCGAGCAGTACTTC.

This clonotype was picked up many times. The chain couples TRBV5-1 to TRBJ1-6; 8 bases match TRBD1. Germline trimming cut 1 base from V and 8 bases from J; bases unmatched to any gene: 2. The CDR3 runs 14 residues. Germline assignment: CDR1 SGHRS and CDR2 YFSETQ. As DNA, the CDR3 is TGCGCCAGCAGCTTGTTACAGGGGGATTCACCCCTCCACTTT. Amino acids: CASSLLQGDSPLHF.

This clonotype was counted many times. The chain recombines TRBV7-9 with TRBJ1-2, with D tentatively TRBD1 (5 bases). The CDR3 extends over 15 amino acids. Trimming took 7 bases from V and 2 from J, leaving 17 bases between them. Germline loops: CDR1 SEHNR, CDR2 FQNEAQ (reference sequence). The CDR3 loop is CASTIGAAGNYGYTF. The CDR3 coding sequence is TGTGCCAGCACCATTGGGGCAGCGGGAAACTATGGCTACACCTTC.

In this sample, this clonotype turned up many times. The chain recombines TRBV5-1 with TRBJ1-5; no firm D call. The V end was cut by 0 bases, the J end by 5 bases, with 12 bases between. Looked up from germline, CDR1 is SGHRS and CDR2 is YFSETQ. The CDR3 runs to 15 residues. For the CDR3, the DNA is TGCGCCAGCAGCTTGGCGCCTGGTAACCATCAGCCCCAGCATTTT. Protein product: CASSLAPGNHQPQHF.

There are many counts of this clonotype. The chain uses TRBV7-2 and TRBJ1-2; 7 nucleotides match TRBD1. From germline, CDR1 is SGHTA and CDR2 FQGNSA. The J segment lost 8 bases and the V segment lost 5 bases, leaving 17 bases of the junction unmatched. The CDR3 covers 16 residues. As DNA, the CDR3 is TGTGCCAGCAGCATGGAGGGGGAGGGGGCGCTTCAAGGCTACACCTTC. The encoded protein is CASSMEGEGALQGYTF.

The CDR3 DNA follows: TGTGCCAGCAGTGTACAGGGTCCCCAAGAGACCCAGTACTTC. This gives the protein CASSVQGPQETQYF. J is TRBJ2-5 and V is TRBV2, with a possible D match to TRBD1 (6 bases). Germline CDR1 and CDR2: SNHLY and FYNNEI. The CDR3 extends over 14 amino acids. V shed 4 bases and J shed 1 base, with 10 bases lying between them.

This clonotype showed up many times. V and J are TRBV5-1 and TRBJ2-5; D not resolved. With 2 bases removed from V and 4 bases from J, the gap between germline ends came to 3 bases. The CDR3 totals 11 residues. From germline, CDR1 is SGHRS and CDR2 YFSETQ. The CDR3 sequence is CASSFRETQYF. DNA of the CDR3: TGCGCCAGCAGCTTTAGAGAGACCCAGTACTTC.

This clonotype appeared many times. The chain uses TRBV20-1 and TRBJ2-7, with unresolved D. The CDR3 is made up of 12 amino acids. The V and J ends lost 3 bases and 2 bases respectively, with 8 bases between them. The germline gives CDR1 DFQATT, CDR2 SNEGSKA (reference sequence). The chain's CDR3 is CSASRATYEQYF. For the CDR3, the DNA is TGCAGTGCTAGTCGGGCTACCTACGAGCAGTACTTC.

This clonotype was detected many times. The genes are TRBV4-3 and TRBJ2-1; unclear D gene. Between the trimmed V and J ends, which lost 1 base and 6 bases, there was a span of 7 bases. The germline V gene has CDR1 LGHNA and CDR2 YSLEER. CDR3 length: 13 residues. For the CDR3, the DNA is TGCGCCAGCAGCCAAGTTACTCTCAATGAGCAGTTCTTC. Translated, it gives CASSQVTLNEQFF.

This clonotype occurred many times. V usage is TRBV11-1 and J usage is TRBJ2-7; D possibly corresponds to TRBD1 (6 bases). This CDR3 has 17 amino acids. The germline CDR1 and CDR2 sequences are SGHAT and FQDESV (reference sequence). V lost 1 base, J lost 1 base, and 17 bases lay in between. As DNA, the CDR3 is TGTGCCAGCAGCTTAGATAACACCGGGACATCATCCTACGAGCAGTACTTC. Translating gives CASSLDNTGTSSYEQYF.

There are many counts of this clonotype. The chain employs TRBV2 and TRBJ2-1; D remains ambiguous. Between the trimmed V and J ends, which lost 3 bases and 9 bases, there was a span of 6 bases. Looked up from germline, CDR1 is SNHLY and CDR2 is FYNNEI. The CDR3 has 11 residues. CDR3 residues: CASSDWGEQFF. Written as DNA, the CDR3 is TGTGCCAGCAGTGACTGGGGTGAGCAGTTCTTC.

Many counts were recorded for this clonotype. The rearrangement uses TRBV18 and TRBJ2-2; TRBD1 aligns across 10 bases. CDR1 and CDR2 from the germline V gene are KGHSH and LQKENI. The trim removed 0 bases at V and 5 bases at J, leaving 3 bases unmatched. This CDR3 is 16 amino acids long. The CDR3 nucleotides read TGTGCCAGCTCACCACCGGGACAGGGGCTAACCGGGGAGCTGTTTTTT. This gives the protein CASSPPGQGLTGELFF.

This clonotype was found many times. The rearrangement links TRBV18 to TRBJ2-1; maybe TRBD2 (7 bases). The germline V gene has CDR1 KGHSH and CDR2 LQKENI. The CDR3 runs 17 residues. The V and J ends lost 3 bases and 0 bases respectively, with 15 bases between them. The CDR3 nucleotides are TGTGCCAGCTCACCGTGGGGAGGGGGAAGCTCCTACAATGAGCAGTTCTTC. This codes for CASSPWGGGSSYNEQFF.